The clone carrying this TCR beta chain has more than one count but fewer than ten. The antigen is unknown. Per the germline V gene, CDR1 is SGHNT and CDR2 is YENEEA. With 1 base clipped from V and 5 bases from J, the junction kept 10 bases outside the gene matches. The CDR3 is made up of 18 amino acids. TCRdb processed the reads anew with MiXCR; each CDR3 protein has one entry. The sample shows fewer than 250,000 distinct CDR3 sequences, 10% to 15% of them seen only once. The data were taken from a study of T cell repertoires in cytomegalovirus infection. The wider study: An indication of both CMV infection and matching HLA type came from public TCR beta signatures. Points from the study as a whole: CMV-specific HLA-C-restricted TCR beta clonotypes dominated the ex vivo response.

The sequence came from a human donor in good health (CMV status not recorded). Some clones in this sample may be carry-over from other donors' samples. V is TRBV11-3 and J is TRBJ2-5; 13 bases are shared with TRBD2. Sequenced material: PBMCs. CDR3 residues: CASSLGLAGGRDAETQYF. CDR3 sequence (DNA): TGTGCCAGCAGCTTAGGACTAGCGGGAGGCCGCGATGCGGAGACCCAGTACTTC.